This T cell receptor beta chain was found in a study of T cells in Graves' hyperthyroidism and ophthalmopathy. Whole-study context: The initial diagnosis was the point when peripheral blood was collected, ahead of any treatment.

Amplified TCR beta CDR3 regions derived from RNA transcripts. Initially, a first-round RT-PCR of the TCR CDR3 employed the HTBI primer set. One entry per CDR3 protein, called by TCRdb with MiXCR from the multiplex PCR reads. The sample records about 610,000 distinct CDR3 sequences, about 16% being singletons. Diagnostic decisions used clinical symptoms, serum thyroxine and TRAb, thyroid ultrasound and orbital computed tomography. Findings and caveats of the study: Blood samples included most of the expanded thyroid clonotypes exceeding 0.001.

V lost 10 bases, J lost 7 bases, and 13 bases stayed unmatched. From germline, CDR1 is LNHDA and CDR2 SQIVND (reference sequence). CDR3 length equals 14 residues. In the case of this clonotype: The antigen remains unidentified.

This TCR came from a woman aged 40 to 50 with Graves' ophthalmopathy. V is TRBV19 and J is TRBJ2-3, with 8 nucleotides matching TRBD2. The specimen sequenced was blood. This CDR3 reads CATRLSGSTNTQYF. DNA of the CDR3: TGTGCCACCCGGTTGAGCGGGAGTACGAATACGCAGTATTTT.